This TCR beta chain was sequenced in a study of T cell responses to AZD1222 COVID-19 vaccine. Worth noting for this clone: What it recognizes is unknown.

Libraries were prepared by immunoSEQ multiplex PCR; TCRdb keeps only in-frame clonotypes and omits some of them. The table has 150,000 or so clones, 85% to 95% seen once. Germline-derived CDR1 and CDR2 are ENHRY and SYGVKD. V lost 6 bases, J lost 5 bases, and 12 bases lay in between. This CDR3 spans 13 amino acids. Overall study findings and caveats: Clonal diversity was possibly underestimated, and the donors were mostly white British, with more females. A reported finding is that nearly half of spike-specific TCRs target unmutated variant regions. Increased Spike-specific TCR breadth and depth were observed after two AZD1222 doses. Seropositive AZD1222 recipients at baseline numbered only 6 or 7.

The material sequenced was peripheral blood, taken 28 days after the second AZD1222 dose. This TCR was sampled from an adult who received the AZD1222 COVID-19 vaccine. The chain couples TRBV10-3 to TRBJ2-3; D is perhaps TRBD2 (6 bases). The CDR3 DNA reads as TGTGCCATCAGGTCACCGGGGGTAGATACGCAGTATTTT. Encoded protein: CAIRSPGVDTQYF.